This passage covers 2 T cell receptor beta chains from one sample sequenced in a study of shared clonotypes between healthy human individuals. The method was immunoSEQ multiplex PCR; TCRdb's version includes in-frame clones alone and lacks a portion of them. Of roughly 300,000 clones listed, less than 85% are singletons. Sequencing input: memory CD4+ T cells sorted from blood. Regarding subset: CD45RA-negative fraction. These TCRs come from a man in his thirties or forties in good health.

The chain joins TRBV7-9 to TRBJ1-3; D is possibly TRBD1 (6 bases). Germline CDR1 reads SEHNR; CDR2 reads FQNEAQ (reference sequence). There are 16 residues in the CDR3. The V and J ends lost 4 bases and 4 bases respectively, with 17 bases between them. The CDR3 sequence: CASSSQKTGRGNTIYF. The DNA of the CDR3 is TGTGCCAGCAGCTCCCAAAAGACAGGACGGGGAAACACCATATATTTT.

The CDR3 spells CASSRKRGTGYQETQYF. The CDR3 DNA follows: TGTGCCAGCAGCAGAAAAAGGGGTACGGGGTACCAAGAGACCCAGTACTTC. The V gene is TRBV7-9, the J gene TRBJ2-5; either TRBD1 or TRBD2 may supply D (5 bases each). CDR3 length equals 17 residues. The germline CDR1 and CDR2 sequences are SEHNR and FQNEAQ (reference sequence). V was clipped by 5 bases and J by 0 bases, with 19 bases between them.